This section outlines one T cell receptor beta chain sequence together with its context. The sample originates from a study of shared clonotypes between healthy human individuals. This table comes from immunoSEQ multiplex PCR, and its TCRdb copy is limited to in-frame clones, with some not included. The sample has about 2.1 million clones, just over 90% seen once. This CDR3 contains 17 residues. Only CD45RO-negative cells positively selected for CCR7 counted as naive CD8 cells, so terminally differentiated effector memory CD45RA+ cells were excluded. The clonotype originates from a man between 18 and 35 years old in good health. Some clones in this sample may be carry-over from other donors' samples. The material sequenced was naive CD8+ T cells from PBMCs. The V and J genes are TRBV21-1 and TRBJ2-7; TRBD2 was called by the table and not checked on the DNA. TRBV21-1 is termed a pseudogene. CDR3 in DNA: TGTGCCAGCAGCAAAGGCGTGGCGTACTCTACTAGTTACGAGCAGTACTTC. This gives the protein CASSKGVAYSTSYEQYF.